These T cell receptor beta chains were read from a single sample in a study of Tregs in tolerant kidney transplant recipients. Data came from immunoSEQ multiplex PCR; TCRdb stores just in-frame clones and leaves some out. The sample records about 50,000 clones, about nine tenths being singletons. Sample: CD8+ T cells from blood (PBMCs), taken 12 months after the transplant. These receptors were obtained from a human patient who received a combined kidney and bone marrow transplant. Among the T cells, some may be from the graft donor. Each CDR3 is given with its conserved first and last residue. A D gene is named only where the DNA matches it firmly.

V: TRBV11-3; D: TRBD1; length: 14; J: TRBJ2-7; CDR3: CASSFSQGAYEQYF; DNA: TGTGCCAGCAGCTTCTCTCAGGGGGCCTACGAGCAGTACTTC
V: TRBV7-9; D: NA; length: 15; J: TRBJ2-7; CDR3: CASSPNYGTPYEQYF; DNA: TGTGCCAGCAGCCCGAATTACGGGACACCCTACGAGCAGTACTTC
V: TRBV7-8; D: TRBD2; length: 17; J: TRBJ2-1; CDR3: CASSPWTSGGFYNEQFF; DNA: TGTGCCAGCAGCCCATGGACTAGCGGGGGGTTCTACAATGAGCAGTTCTTC
V: TRBV28; D: TRBD2; length: 17; J: TRBJ2-7; CDR3: CASSLGLAGGSLYEQYF; DNA: TGTGCCAGCAGCCTCGGACTAGCGGGGGGCTCCCTCTACGAGCAGTACTTC
V: TRBV28; D: NA; length: 14; J: TRBJ2-1; CDR3: CASRLGVSYNEQFF; DNA: TGTGCCAGCCGATTGGGAGTCTCCTACAATGAGCAGTTCTTC
V: TRBV30; D: NA; length: 13; J: TRBJ2-3; CDR3: CASLGERTDTQYF; DNA: TGTGCCTCTCTTGGCGAGCGTACAGATACGCAGTATTTT
V: TRBV9; D: TRBD2; length: 17; J: TRBJ2-1; CDR3: CASSVAFPGLAGNEQFF; DNA: TGTGCCAGCAGCGTAGCCTTCCCGGGACTAGCGGGGAATGAGCAGTTCTTC
V: TRBV7-6; D: NA; length: 13; J: TRBJ1-1; CDR3: CASSSRGGAEAFF; DNA: TGTGCCAGCAGCTCCAGGGGTGGCGCTGAAGCTTTCTTT
V: TRBV5-1; D: NA; length: 19; J: TRBJ1-6; CDR3: CASSDGQLTFSSYNSPLHF; DNA: TGCGCCAGCAGCGACGGACAGCTCACCTTTAGCTCCTATAATTCACCCCTCCACTTT
V: TRBV19; D: NA; length: 15; J: TRBJ1-2; CDR3: CASSISAGESGGYTF; DNA: TGTGCCAGTAGTATTTCTGCAGGGGAGTCGGGGGGCTACACCTTC
V: TRBV6-1; D: NA; length: 15; J: TRBJ2-7; CDR3: CASSDVQGLSYEQYF; DNA: TGTGCCAGCAGTGACGTGCAGGGACTCTCCTACGAGCAGTACTTC
V: TRBV9; D: NA; length: 16; J: TRBJ2-6; CDR3: CASSVHRVSGANVLTF; DNA: TGTGCCAGCAGCGTCCACAGGGTGTCTGGGGCCAACGTCCTGACTTTC
V: TRBV4-1; D: TRBD2; length: 15; J: TRBJ2-7; CDR3: CASSQRLAGDYEQYF; DNA: TGCGCCAGCAGCCAAAGACTAGCGGGAGACTACGAGCAGTACTTC
V: TRBV4-1; D: TRBD2; length: 16; J: TRBJ2-2; CDR3: CASSHLSGGNTGELFF; DNA: TGCGCCAGCAGCCACCTTAGCGGGGGGAACACCGGGGAGCTGTTTTTT
V: TRBV7-6; D: TRBD2; length: 17; J: TRBJ2-1; CDR3: CASSATTSGEAYNEQFF; DNA: TGTGCCAGCAGCGCCACGACTAGCGGAGAAGCCTACAATGAGCAGTTCTTC
V: TRBV4-3; D: TRBD1; length: 15; J: TRBJ2-7; CDR3: CASSLSGTGTYEQYF; DNA: TGCGCCAGCAGCCTGTCCGGGACAGGGACCTACGAGCAGTACTTC
V: TRBV19; D: TRBD2; length: 15; J: TRBJ2-2; CDR3: CASRTGTSVTGELFF; DNA: TGTGCCAGTAGGACCGGGACTAGCGTCACCGGGGAGCTGTTTTTT
V: TRBV28; D: NA; length: 17; J: TRBJ1-4; CDR3: CASSLRGRSTTNEKLFF; DNA: TGTGCCAGCAGTTTAAGGGGCCGGAGTACAACTAATGAAAAACTGTTTTTT
V: TRBV7-6; D: TRBD1; length: 16; J: TRBJ1-4; CDR3: CASSLGRTGGFEKLFF; DNA: TGTGCCAGCAGCCTGGGACGGACAGGGGGCTTTGAAAAACTGTTTTTT
V: TRBV4-1; D: TRBD2; length: 16; J: TRBJ2-3; CDR3: CASSHLLAGGPGTQYF; DNA: TGCGCCAGCAGCCACCTACTAGCGGGAGGGCCTGGTACGCAGTATTTT
V: TRBV5-4; D: TRBD1; length: 16; J: TRBJ1-2; CDR3: CASSQGIERTGGGYTF; DNA: TGTGCCAGCAGCCAGGGTATTGAGAGGACAGGTGGGGGCTACACCTTC
V: TRBV5-6; D: NA; length: 15; J: TRBJ2-7; CDR3: CASRRTVQQSYEQYF; DNA: TGTGCCAGCAGAAGGACAGTCCAACAGTCCTACGAGCAGTACTTC
V: TRBV7-2; D: TRBD2; length: 14; J: TRBJ2-7; CDR3: CASSFTSGSYEQYF; DNA: TGTGCCAGCAGCTTTACTAGCGGCTCCTACGAGCAGTACTTC
V: TRBV7-9; D: NA; length: 12; J: TRBJ2-1; CDR3: CASSSRLLEQFF; DNA: TGTGCCAGCAGCTCTCGACTGCTCGAGCAGTTCTTC
V: TRBV2; D: NA; length: 16; J: TRBJ1-5; CDR3: CASSERRGYSNQPQHF; DNA: TGTGCCAGCAGTGAACGAAGGGGCTATAGCAATCAGCCCCAGCATTTT
V: TRBV2; D: NA; length: 15; J: TRBJ1-5; CDR3: CASSALQGGNQPQHF; DNA: TGTGCCAGCAGTGCCCTACAGGGAGGCAATCAGCCCCAGCATTTT
V: TRBV11-2; D: NA; length: 17; J: TRBJ2-2; CDR3: CASSFVAGAMNTGELFF; DNA: TGTGCCAGCAGCTTTGTAGCAGGGGCGATGAACACCGGGGAGCTGTTTTTT